This passage covers 28 T cell receptor beta chains from one sample sequenced in a study of cytomegalovirus exposure and HLA in healthy donors. Primers included in the PCR were 60 Vbeta and 13 Jbeta primers. Profiled with immunoSEQ multiplex PCR; TCRdb holds only in-frame clones, not every one. Of about 160,000 clones detected, approximately 80% appear once; the ten largest clones hold 9.7%. The sequencing sample was made of PBMCs. These receptors all come from a young man in good health and CMV-seropositive.

This clone was seen once. V and J are TRBV6-5 and TRBJ2-7; D unclear. V was clipped by 0 bases and J by 3 bases, with 9 bases between them. This CDR3 region has 14 residues. Germline V gene data show CDR1 as MNHEY and CDR2 as SVGAGI. The CDR3 DNA reads TGTGCCAGCAGTTACTCGGTGCAGAACTACGAGCAGTACTTC. It translates to CASSYSVQNYEQYF.

Only a few counts were recorded for this clone. The chain couples TRBV27 to TRBJ2-7; possible D gene TRBD2, 5 bases. This CDR3 is built from 15 residues. V was clipped by 2 bases and J by 0 bases, with 11 bases between them. CDR1 is MNHEY and CDR2 is SMNVEV in the germline V gene (reference sequence). The DNA for the CDR3 is TGTGCCAGCAGTTTAGCGGGCAGTAACTCCTACGAGCAGTACTTC. This translates into CASSLAGSNSYEQYF.

This clone has just a few counts. The chain combines TRBV18 with TRBJ1-6; D unresolved. This CDR3 region has 14 residues. Per the germline V gene, CDR1 is KGHSH and CDR2 is LQKENI. V was shortened by 2 bases and J by 8 bases, with 10 bases between the two germline ends. As DNA, the CDR3 is TGTGCCAGCTCACCATTTGTGAGTGATTCACCCCTCCACTTT. Its translation is CASSPFVSDSPLHF.

J is TRBJ2-1 and V is TRBV7-9; 8 bases map to TRBD1. The CDR3 is 15 residues long. V lost 7 bases and J lost 6; bases outside the gene matches: 11. CDR1 and CDR2 (germline): SEHNR, FQNEAQ (reference sequence). The CDR3: CASITGRGRVNEQFF. Written as DNA, the CDR3 is TGTGCCAGCATCACAGGCAGGGGGCGCGTCAATGAGCAGTTCTTC. Variable domain in full (rest from reference TRBV7-9 and TRBJ2-1): DTGVSQNPRHKITKRGQNVTFRCDPISEHNRLYWYRQTLGQGPEFLTYFQNEAQLEKSRLLSDRFSAERPKGSFSTLEIQRTEQGDSAMYLCASITGRGRVNEQFFGPGTRLTVL.

This rearrangement joins TRBV7-8 to TRBJ1-2, with a weak D call TRBD1 (5 bases). Germline V gene data show CDR1 as SGHVS and CDR2 as FQNEAQ. The CDR3 contains 15 residues. The ends were cut back, 4 bases at V and 4 bases at J, with 16 bases in the middle. In DNA form, the CDR3 reads TGTGCCAGCAGCTCCGACAGTACTCATAGCTATGGCTACACCTTC. Its translation: CASSSDSTHSYGYTF.

Only a few counts were recorded for this clone. The CDR3 nucleotides are TGTGCCAGCAGCGTAGACCGGGGTAATTCACCCCTCCACTTT. It encodes CASSVDRGNSPLHF. The chain employs TRBV9 and TRBJ1-6, with D hard to call. This CDR3 comprises 14 residues. Germline CDR1 and CDR2: SGDLS and YYNGEE. V dropped 0 bases and J dropped 6 bases, with 7 bases sitting between them.

This chain connects TRBV25-1 to TRBJ2-1; the D is unclear. V was trimmed by 3 bases and J by 10 bases, leaving 10 bases between them. The germline CDR1 and CDR2 sequences are MGHDK and SYGVNS. The CDR3 has 12 amino acids. CDR3 nucleotide sequence: TGTGCCAGCAGTGATTCGGTGAGCGAGCAGTTCTTC. The encoded protein is CASSDSVSEQFF.

This chain connects TRBV5-4 to TRBJ2-3; D is uncertain. The CDR3 is made up of 14 amino acids. Trimming removed 4 bases from V and 0 bases from J, with 9 bases in between. Germline CDR1 reads SGHNT; CDR2 reads YYREEE (reference sequence). The CDR3 DNA follows: TGTGCCAGCAGCCCGCTGACTAGCACAGATACGCAGTATTTT. This encodes CASSPLTSTDTQYF.

This clone was detected only once. The rearrangement uses TRBV9 and TRBJ1-1; D is ambiguous. This CDR3 contains 13 residues. Trimming took off 3 bases at V and 4 bases at J, with 10 bases between the two ends. The germline V gene has CDR1 SGDLS and CDR2 YYNGEE. DNA for the CDR3: TGTGCCAGCAGCGCGCCTCGAGGCACTGAAGCTTTCTTT. Its protein is CASSAPRGTEAFF.

The chain links TRBV28 to TRBJ1-4; 9 bases align to TRBD1. V lost 5 bases to trimming and J lost 10 bases; unmatched junction nucleotides: 2. Germline loops: CDR1 MDHEN, CDR2 SYDVKM. There are 12 residues in the CDR3. CDR3 residues: CASSPGQGKLFF. The CDR3 coding sequence is TGTGCCAGCAGTCCGGGACAGGGAAAACTGTTTTTT.

The chain has TRBV5-1 and TRBJ1-1, with 7 nucleotides matching TRBD1. J was trimmed by 4 bases and V by 0 bases; bases with no gene match: 6. CDR3 length: 15 amino acids. From germline, CDR1 is SGHRS and CDR2 YFSETQ. CDR3 sequence reads: CASSLGQGGVTEAFF. CDR3 sequence (DNA): TGCGCCAGCAGCTTGGGACAGGGAGGTGTCACTGAAGCTTTCTTT.

This clone appeared once. This sequence joins TRBV18 and TRBJ2-2; tentatively, D is TRBD2 (5 bases). CDR1 and CDR2 from the germline V gene are KGHSH and LQKENI. CDR3 length: 15 residues. The V end lost 2 bases, the J end lost 3 bases, and 10 bases lay between the germline ends. CDR3 DNA sequence: TGTGCCAGCTCACCAGAGAGGGTAGACACCGGGGAGCTGTTTTTT. Protein sequence: CASSPERVDTGELFF.

The rearrangement uses TRBV5-4 and TRBJ2-5, with D perhaps matching TRBD2 (6 bases). The DNA end favors TRBJ2-7, so the J call may be wrong. The CDR3 totals 15 residues. The germline V gene has CDR1 SGHNT and CDR2 YYREEE (reference sequence). CDR3 bases: TGTGCCAGCAGTGTGGCCGGGAGCCCTCACTACGAGCAGTACTTC. It is translated as CASSVAGSPHYEQYF.

This sequence joins TRBV2 and TRBJ2-1, with a tentative D call TRBD1 (5 bases). The V gene's germline CDR1 is SNHLY and CDR2 FYNNEI. The CDR3 contains 11 residues. Trimming cost V 5 bases and J 13 bases, with 12 bases left between them. CDR3 in amino acids: CASSPQVPQFF. In DNA, the CDR3 is TGTGCCAGCAGTCCACAGGTACCCCAGTTCTTC.

The chain is built from TRBV2 and TRBJ1-1; TRBD1 matches 8 bases. The CDR3 spans 14 residues. The trim removed 7 bases at V and 5 bases at J, leaving 9 bases unmatched. CDR1 and CDR2 (germline): SNHLY, FYNNEI. CDR3 in DNA: TGTGCCAGCAAACCTAGACAGGGGATTACTGAAGCTTTCTTT. Translated, it gives CASKPRQGITEAFF.

The gene calls are TRBV6-6 and TRBJ2-1; tentative D call: TRBD1 (5 bases). The germline gives CDR1 MNHNY, CDR2 SVGAGI (reference sequence). V was shortened by 6 bases and J by 0 bases, with 12 bases between the two germline ends. The CDR3 has 15 residues. CDR3 residues: CASRQRQNSYNEQFF. CDR3 sequence (DNA): TGTGCCAGCAGACAAAGACAGAACTCCTACAATGAGCAGTTCTTC.

The gene calls are TRBV6-5 and TRBJ1-2, with a tentative D call TRBD1 (6 bases). The germline gives CDR1 MNHEY, CDR2 SVGAGI. Deletions cut 2 bases from V and 0 bases from J, with 10 bases between. The CDR3 length is 15 residues. The CDR3 DNA reads as TGTGCCAGCAGTTACCTGGCAGGGGCTAACTATGGCTACACCTTC. This encodes CASSYLAGANYGYTF.

V and J are TRBV15 and TRBJ1-5, with TRBD1 as a possible D gene (5 bases). The CDR3 extends over 14 amino acids. Germline V gene data show CDR1 as LNHNV and CDR2 as YYDKDF (reference sequence). Trimming pared 0 bases from V and 5 bases from J, leaving 8 bases between. CDR3 protein: CATSRDRGDQPQHF. CDR3 in DNA: TGTGCCACCAGCAGAGATCGGGGGGATCAGCCCCAGCATTTT.

The chain couples TRBV5-1 to TRBJ2-7, with 7 bases that match TRBD2. Germline V lookup: CDR1 SGHRS, CDR2 YFSETQ. V dropped 0 bases and J dropped 3; count of bases not matched to a gene: 6. There are 15 residues in the CDR3. The DNA for the CDR3 is TGCGCCAGCAGCTTGGGGGGGGGTCGGAACTACGAGCAGTACTTC. It is translated as CASSLGGGRNYEQYF.

DNA for the CDR3: TGTGCCAGTAGTCCTGGCCCAGGGAAGGAGACCCAGTACTTC. Its protein product is CASSPGPGKETQYF. The rearrangement uses TRBV19 and TRBJ2-5, with D possibly TRBD1 on 5 matching bases. Germline values: CDR1 LNHDA, CDR2 SQIVND (reference sequence). V dropped 5 bases and J dropped 5 bases, with 15 bases sitting between them. The CDR3 is 14 amino acids.

The chain uses TRBV5-1 and TRBJ2-4; TRBD2 might be the D (6 bases). Near its end, the DNA agrees better with TRBJ2-7, so the J call may be wrong. This CDR3 is built from 14 residues. Germline CDR1 SGHRS, CDR2 YFSETQ. CDR3 coding DNA: TGCGCCAGCAGCTTGGCGGAGGGACCCTACGAGCAGTACTTC. It translates to CASSLAEGPYEQYF.

The chain is built from TRBV7-2 and TRBJ2-5; tentatively, D is TRBD1 (6 bases). CDR3 length: 15 amino acids. Looked up from germline, CDR1 is SGHTA and CDR2 is FQGNSA. Between the trimmed V and J ends, which lost 0 bases and 2 bases, there was a span of 10 bases. The CDR3: CASSLAQGLQETQYF. In DNA form, the CDR3 reads TGTGCCAGCAGCTTAGCGCAGGGGCTACAAGAGACCCAGTACTTC. Variable domain in full (rest from reference TRBV7-2 and TRBJ2-5): GAGVSQSPSNKVTEKGKDVELRCDPISGHTALYWYRQSLGQGLEFLIYFQGNSAPDKSGLPSDRFSAERTGGSVSTLTIQRTQQEDSAVYLCASSLAQGLQETQYFGPGTRLLVL.

This clone turned up a few times. The rearrangement joins TRBV6-5 to TRBJ2-5; D possibly corresponds to TRBD1 (5 bases). The J call is doubtful: the DNA matches TRBJ2-7 better. The CDR3 consists of 14 residues. Germline assignment: CDR1 MNHEY and CDR2 SVGAGI. DNA of the CDR3: TGTGCCAGCAGTTACTCCGACAGTTCCTACGAGCAGTACTTC. Protein sequence: CASSYSDSSYEQYF.

The V call is TRBV2, the J call TRBJ1-5; D call uncertain. Trimming removed 6 bases at V and 0 bases at J, with 12 bases between. This CDR3 comprises 15 residues. Germline CDR1 is SNHLY and CDR2 is FYNNEI. The CDR3 nucleotides are TGTGCCAGCAGAGAGGGAGCGTATAGCAATCAGCCCCAGCATTTT. Translated: CASREGAYSNQPQHF. The full variable domain, in which reference TRBV2 and TRBJ1-5 provide the parts outside the CDR3, is EPEVTQTPSHQVTQMGQEVILRCVPISNHLYFYWYRQILGQKVEFLVSFYNNEISEKSEIFDDQFSVERPDGSNFTLKIRSTKLEDSAMYFCASREGAYSNQPQHFGDGTRLSIL.

This clone came up a few times. The gene calls are TRBV20-1 and TRBJ2-3; TRBD2 might be the D (5 bases). Trimming removed 8 bases from V and 5 bases from J, with 11 bases in between. This CDR3 comprises 11 residues. Looked up from germline, CDR1 is DFQATT and CDR2 is SNEGSKA (reference sequence). The DNA of the CDR3 is TGCAGTCGGGGTTGGGTAGATACGCAGTATTTT. Translation gives CSRGWVDTQYF.

This clone was counted once. J is TRBJ2-7 and V is TRBV11-3, with D unclear. The length of the CDR3 is 14 residues. V dropped 6 bases and J dropped 4 bases, with 16 bases sitting between them. Germline CDR1 and CDR2: SGHNT and YENEEA. CDR3 nucleotide sequence: TGTGCCAGCAGGAACGATCGGTGTTTTTACGAGCAGTACTTC. Its protein product is CASRNDRCFYEQYF. Full variable domain (outside the CDR3, taken from reference TRBV11-3 and TRBJ2-7): EAGVVQSPRYKIIEKKQPVAFWCNPISGHNTLYWYLQNLGQGPELLIRYENEEAVDDSQLPKDRFSAERLKGVDSTLKIQPAELGDSAVYLCASRNDRCFYEQYFGPGTRLTVT.

V and J are TRBV19 and TRBJ2-1; TRBD2 aligns across 8 bases. Losses at the gene ends were 5 bases for V and 0 bases for J; bases not matched to a gene: 6. This CDR3 has 16 amino acids. Germline CDR1 reads LNHDA; CDR2 reads SQIVND (reference sequence). The DNA for the CDR3 is TGTGCCAGTAGTGACGCGGGGGGTAGCTCCTACAATGAGCAGTTCTTC. Translation gives CASSDAGGSSYNEQFF.

The V gene is TRBV5-4, the J gene TRBJ2-3, with 11 bases matching TRBD2. V gave up 1 base and J gave up 3 bases; unmatched junction bases: 7. Germline V CDR1 and CDR2: SGHNT, YYREEE (reference sequence). The CDR3 covers 17 residues. The CDR3 region is CASSLQAGTSGTDTQYF. The CDR3 DNA reads as TGTGCCAGCAGCTTGCAAGCCGGGACTAGCGGTACAGATACGCAGTATTTT.